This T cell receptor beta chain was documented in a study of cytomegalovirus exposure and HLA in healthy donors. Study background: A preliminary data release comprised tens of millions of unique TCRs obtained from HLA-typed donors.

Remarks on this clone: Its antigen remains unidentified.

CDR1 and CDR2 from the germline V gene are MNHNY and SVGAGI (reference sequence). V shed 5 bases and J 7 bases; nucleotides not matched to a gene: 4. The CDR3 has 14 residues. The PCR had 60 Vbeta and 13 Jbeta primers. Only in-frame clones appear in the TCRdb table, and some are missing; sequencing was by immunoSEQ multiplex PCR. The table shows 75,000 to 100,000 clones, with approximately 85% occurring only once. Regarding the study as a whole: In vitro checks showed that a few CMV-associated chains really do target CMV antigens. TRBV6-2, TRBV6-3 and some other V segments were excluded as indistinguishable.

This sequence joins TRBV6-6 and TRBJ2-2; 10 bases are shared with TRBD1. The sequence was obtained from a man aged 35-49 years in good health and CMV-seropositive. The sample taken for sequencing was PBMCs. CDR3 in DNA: TGTGCCAGCAGTCGGGGACAGGGGTTCGGGGAGCTGTTTTTT. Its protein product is CASSRGQGFGELFF.